A selection of T cell receptor beta chains follows, all from one sample in a study of shared clonotypes between healthy human individuals. Sequencing was performed with immunoSEQ multiplex PCR; in TCRdb, only in-frame clones are kept and a portion is missing. This sample has about 800,000 clones, with 90% to 97% found just once. The sequencing input was naive CD8+ T cells sorted from blood. The receptors derive from a man aged 25-45 years in good health. The CDR3 runs from the conserved cysteine through the conserved F or W. D genes are given only for firm matches.

TRBV7-9	TRBJ1-4	-	12	CASSSTGEKLFF	TGTGCCAGCAGCTCGACCGGAGAAAAACTGTTTTTT
TRBV14	TRBJ2-7	TRBD2	14	CASSHRLAPYEQYF	TGTGCCAGCAGCCATAGACTAGCGCCTTACGAGCAGTACTTC
TRBV27	TRBJ2-7	-	9	CAPGYEQYF	TGTGCCCCTGGGTACGAGCAGTACTTC
TRBV7-9	TRBJ2-7	TRBD2	15	CASSPTGTRGDEQYF	TGTGCCAGCAGCCCTACCGGGACTAGGGGCGACGAGCAGTACTTC
TRBV5-6	TRBJ1-1	-	12	CASSASSAEAFF	TGTGCCAGCAGCGCTTCGTCGGCTGAAGCTTTCTTT
TRBV4-1	TRBJ1-4	-	12	CASSQVGEKLFF	TGCGCCAGCAGCCAAGTGGGGGAAAAACTGTTTTTT
TRBV7-9	TRBJ1-1	-	11	CASSSNTEAFF	TGTGCCAGCAGCTCGAACACTGAAGCTTTCTTT
TRBV28	TRBJ2-7	TRBD1	13	CASRQGPSYAQYF	TGTGCCAGCAGACAGGGGCCCAGCTACGCGCAGTACTTC
TRBV6-1	TRBJ1-5	-	16	CASSAAGTNFNQPQHF	TGTGCCAGCAGTGCCGCCGGGACAAATTTCAATCAGCCCCAGCATTTT
TRBV28	TRBJ1-2	-	9	CARIDGYTF	TGTGCCAGGATCGATGGCTACACCTTC
TRBV25-1	TRBJ2-7	TRBD1	13	CASSGTGVSEQYF	TGTGCCAGCTCCGGGACAGGGGTGAGCGAGCAGTACTTC
TRBV28	TRBJ2-1	-	15	CASKLLGGGKNEQFF	TGTGCCAGCAAACTTTTAGGGGGAGGGAAAAATGAGCAGTTCTTC